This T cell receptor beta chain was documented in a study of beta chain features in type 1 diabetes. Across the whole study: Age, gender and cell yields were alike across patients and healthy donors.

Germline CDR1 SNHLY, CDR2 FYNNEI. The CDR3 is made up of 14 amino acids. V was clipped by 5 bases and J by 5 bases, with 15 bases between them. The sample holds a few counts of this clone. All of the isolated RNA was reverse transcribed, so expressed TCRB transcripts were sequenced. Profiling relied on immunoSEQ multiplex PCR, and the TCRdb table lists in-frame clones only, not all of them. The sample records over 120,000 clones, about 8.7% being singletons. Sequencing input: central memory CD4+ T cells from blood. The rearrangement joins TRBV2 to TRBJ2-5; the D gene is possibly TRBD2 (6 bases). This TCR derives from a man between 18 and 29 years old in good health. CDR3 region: CASSLILAGETQYF. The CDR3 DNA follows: TGTGCCAGCAGTCTGATCCTGGCGGGGGAGACCCAGTACTTC.